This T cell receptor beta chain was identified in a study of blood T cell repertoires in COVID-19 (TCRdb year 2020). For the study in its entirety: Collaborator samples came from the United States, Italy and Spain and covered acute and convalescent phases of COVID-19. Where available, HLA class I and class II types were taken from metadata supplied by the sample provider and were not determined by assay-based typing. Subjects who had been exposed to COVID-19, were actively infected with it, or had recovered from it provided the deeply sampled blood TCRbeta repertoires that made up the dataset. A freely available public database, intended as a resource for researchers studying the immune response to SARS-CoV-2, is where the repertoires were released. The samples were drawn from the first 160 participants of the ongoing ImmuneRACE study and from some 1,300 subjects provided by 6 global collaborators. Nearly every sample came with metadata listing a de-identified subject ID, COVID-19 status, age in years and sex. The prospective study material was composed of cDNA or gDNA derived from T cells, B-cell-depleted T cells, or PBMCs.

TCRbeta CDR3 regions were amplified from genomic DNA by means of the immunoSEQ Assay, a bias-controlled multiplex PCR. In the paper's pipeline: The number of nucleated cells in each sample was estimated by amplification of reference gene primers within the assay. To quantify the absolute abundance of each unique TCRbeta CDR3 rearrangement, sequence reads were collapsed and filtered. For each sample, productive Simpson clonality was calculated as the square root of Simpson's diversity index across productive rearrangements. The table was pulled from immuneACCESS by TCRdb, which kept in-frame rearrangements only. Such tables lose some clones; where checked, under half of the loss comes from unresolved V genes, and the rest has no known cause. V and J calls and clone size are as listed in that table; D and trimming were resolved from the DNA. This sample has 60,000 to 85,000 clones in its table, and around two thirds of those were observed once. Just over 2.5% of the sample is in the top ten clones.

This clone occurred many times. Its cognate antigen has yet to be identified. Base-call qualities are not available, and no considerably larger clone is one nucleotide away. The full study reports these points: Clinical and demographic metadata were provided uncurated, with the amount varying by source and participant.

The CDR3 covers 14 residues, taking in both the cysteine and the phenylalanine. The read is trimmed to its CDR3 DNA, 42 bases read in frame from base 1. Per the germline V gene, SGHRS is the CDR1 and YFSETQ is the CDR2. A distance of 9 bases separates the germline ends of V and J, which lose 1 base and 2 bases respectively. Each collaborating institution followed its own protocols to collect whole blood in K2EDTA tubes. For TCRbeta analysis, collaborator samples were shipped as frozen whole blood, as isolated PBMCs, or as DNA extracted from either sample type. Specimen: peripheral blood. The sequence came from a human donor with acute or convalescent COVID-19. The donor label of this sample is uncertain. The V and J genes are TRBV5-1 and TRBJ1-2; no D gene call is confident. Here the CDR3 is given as CASSLSLENYGYTF. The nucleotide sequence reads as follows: TGCGCCAGCAGCTTGAGTTTGGAGAACTATGGCTACACCTTC.